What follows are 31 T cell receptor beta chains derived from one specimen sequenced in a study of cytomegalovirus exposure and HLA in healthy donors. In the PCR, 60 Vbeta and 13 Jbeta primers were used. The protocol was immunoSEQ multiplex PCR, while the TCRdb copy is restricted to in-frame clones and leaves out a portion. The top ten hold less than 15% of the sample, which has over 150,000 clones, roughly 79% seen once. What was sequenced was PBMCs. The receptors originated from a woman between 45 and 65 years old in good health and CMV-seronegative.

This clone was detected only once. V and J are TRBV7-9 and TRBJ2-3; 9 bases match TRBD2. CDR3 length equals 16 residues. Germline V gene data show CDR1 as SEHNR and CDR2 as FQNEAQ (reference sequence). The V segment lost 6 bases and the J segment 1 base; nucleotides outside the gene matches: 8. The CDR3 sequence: CASSQERLAGTDTQYF. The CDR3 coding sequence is TGTGCCAGCAGTCAAGAGAGACTAGCGGGCACAGATACGCAGTATTTT.

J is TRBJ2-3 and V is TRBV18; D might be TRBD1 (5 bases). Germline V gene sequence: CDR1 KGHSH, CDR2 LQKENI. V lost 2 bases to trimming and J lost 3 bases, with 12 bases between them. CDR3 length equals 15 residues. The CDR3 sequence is CASSPSAGQTDTQYF. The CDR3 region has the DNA TGTGCCAGCTCACCATCGGCAGGACAAACAGATACGCAGTATTTT. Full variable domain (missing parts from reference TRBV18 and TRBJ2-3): NAGVMQNPRHLVRRRGQEARLRCSPMKGHSHVYWYRQLPEEGLKFMVYLQKENIIDESGMPKERFSAEFPKEGPSILRIQQVVRGDSAAYFCASSPSAGQTDTQYFGPGTRLTVL.

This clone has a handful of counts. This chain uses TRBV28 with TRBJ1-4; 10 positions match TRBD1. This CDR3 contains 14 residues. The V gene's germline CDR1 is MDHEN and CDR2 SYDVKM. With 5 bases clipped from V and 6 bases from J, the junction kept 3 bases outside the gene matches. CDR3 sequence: CASSTTGGDEKLFF. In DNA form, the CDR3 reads TGTGCCAGCAGTACGACAGGGGGCGATGAAAAACTGTTTTTT.

The CDR3 DNA reads TGTGCCAGCAGCCCGGGGGGCCGGGCCAACTATGGCTACACCTTC. Its translation: CASSPGGRANYGYTF. The genes are TRBV7-2 and TRBJ1-2, with D perhaps TRBD1 (6 bases). Germline CDR1 reads SGHTA; CDR2 reads FQGNSA. The V gene lost 5 bases and the J gene lost 2 bases, with 15 bases spanning the gap. This CDR3 is built from 15 residues.

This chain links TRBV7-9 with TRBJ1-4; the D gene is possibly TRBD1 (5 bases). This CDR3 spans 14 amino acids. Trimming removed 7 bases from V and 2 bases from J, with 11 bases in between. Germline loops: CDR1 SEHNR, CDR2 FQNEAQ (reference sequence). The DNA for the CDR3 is TGTGCCAGCACCCCGGGGGTCACTAATGAAAAACTGTTTTTT. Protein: CASTPGVTNEKLFF.

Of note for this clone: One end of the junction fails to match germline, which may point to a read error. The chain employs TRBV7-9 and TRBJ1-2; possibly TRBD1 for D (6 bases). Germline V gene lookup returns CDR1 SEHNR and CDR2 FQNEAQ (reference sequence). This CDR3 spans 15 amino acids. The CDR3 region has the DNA TGTGCCAGCAGCTTAGGGCAGGGGACGGGCTATCGCTACACCTTC. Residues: CASSLGQGTGYRYTF.

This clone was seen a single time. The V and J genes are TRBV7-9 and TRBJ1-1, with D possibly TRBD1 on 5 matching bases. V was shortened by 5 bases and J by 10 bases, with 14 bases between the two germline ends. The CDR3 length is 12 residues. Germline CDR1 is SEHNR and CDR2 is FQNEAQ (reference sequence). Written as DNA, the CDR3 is TGTGCCAGCAGCCCCATCGGGCAGGGAGCTTTCTTT. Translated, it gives CASSPIGQGAFF.

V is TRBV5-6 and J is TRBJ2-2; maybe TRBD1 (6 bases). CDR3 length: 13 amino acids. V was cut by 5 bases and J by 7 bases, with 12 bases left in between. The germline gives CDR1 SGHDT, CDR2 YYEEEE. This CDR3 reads CASSFAGDGELFF. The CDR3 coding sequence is TGTGCCAGCAGTTTCGCAGGGGACGGGGAGCTGTTTTTT.

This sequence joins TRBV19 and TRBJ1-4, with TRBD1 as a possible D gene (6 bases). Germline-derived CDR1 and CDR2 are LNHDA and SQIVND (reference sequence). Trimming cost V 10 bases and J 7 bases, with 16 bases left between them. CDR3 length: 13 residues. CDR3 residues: CATQGPSTEKLFF. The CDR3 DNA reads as TGTGCCACACAGGGTCCCTCGACTGAAAAACTGTTTTTT. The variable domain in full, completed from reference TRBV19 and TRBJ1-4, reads DGGITQSPKYLFRKEGQNVTLSCEQNLNHDAMYWYRQDPGQGLRLIYYSQIVNDFQKGDIAEGYSVSREKKESFPLTVTSAQKNPTAFYLCATQGPSTEKLFFGSGTQLSVL.

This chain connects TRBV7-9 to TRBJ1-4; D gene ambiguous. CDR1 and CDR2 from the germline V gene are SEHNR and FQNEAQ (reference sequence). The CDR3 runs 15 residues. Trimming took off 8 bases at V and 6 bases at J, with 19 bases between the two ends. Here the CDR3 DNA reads TGTGCCAGCCGCGCCCTCGGGGAGTCGGATGAAAAACTGTTTTTT. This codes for CASRALGESDEKLFF. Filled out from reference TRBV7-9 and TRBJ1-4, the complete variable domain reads DTGVSQNPRHKITKRGQNVTFRCDPISEHNRLYWYRQTLGQGPEFLTYFQNEAQLEKSRLLSDRFSAERPKGSFSTLEIQRTEQGDSAMYLCASRALGESDEKLFFGSGTQLSVL.

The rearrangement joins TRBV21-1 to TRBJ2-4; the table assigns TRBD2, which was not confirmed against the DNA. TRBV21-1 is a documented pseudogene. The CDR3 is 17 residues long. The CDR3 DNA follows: TGTGCCAGCATACGGCGGGGGGACCCCCTGGCCAAAAACATTCAGTACTTC. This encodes CASIRRGDPLAKNIQYF.

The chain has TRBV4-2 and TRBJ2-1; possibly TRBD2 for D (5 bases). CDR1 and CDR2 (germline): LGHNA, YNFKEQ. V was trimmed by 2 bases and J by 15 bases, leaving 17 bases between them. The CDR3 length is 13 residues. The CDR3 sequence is CASSQLDHGVWFF. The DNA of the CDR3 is TGTGCCAGCAGCCAACTCGACCACGGGGTCTGGTTCTTC.

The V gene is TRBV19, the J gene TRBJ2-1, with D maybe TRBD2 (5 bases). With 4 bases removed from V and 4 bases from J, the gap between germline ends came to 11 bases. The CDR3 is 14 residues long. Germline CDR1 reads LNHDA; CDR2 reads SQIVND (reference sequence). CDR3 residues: CASSTPDLYNEQFF. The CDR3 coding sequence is TGTGCCAGTAGTACCCCGGACTTATACAATGAGCAGTTCTTC.

Here the CDR3 reads CASSLELGTGRGQPQHF. The CDR3 DNA reads TGTGCCAGCAGCTTAGAGCTTGGGACAGGGAGAGGTCAGCCCCAGCATTTT. This chain links TRBV7-9 with TRBJ1-5; 9 nucleotides line up with TRBD1. With V trimmed by 1 base and J by 6 bases, 10 bases remained unmatched. In germline, CDR1 is SEHNR, CDR2 FQNEAQ (reference sequence). This CDR3 is 17 amino acids long.

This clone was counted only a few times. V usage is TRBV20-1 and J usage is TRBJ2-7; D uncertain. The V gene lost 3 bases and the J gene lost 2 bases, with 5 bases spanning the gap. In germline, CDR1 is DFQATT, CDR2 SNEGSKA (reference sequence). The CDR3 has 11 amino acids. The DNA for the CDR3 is TGCAGTGCTAGTACAGCCTACGAGCAGTACTTC. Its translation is CSASTAYEQYF.

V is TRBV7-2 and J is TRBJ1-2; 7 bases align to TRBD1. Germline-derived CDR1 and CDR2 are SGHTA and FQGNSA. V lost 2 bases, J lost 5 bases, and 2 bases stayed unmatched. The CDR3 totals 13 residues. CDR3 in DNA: TGTGCCAGCAGCTTAACAGGGGAGTATGGCTACACCTTC. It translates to CASSLTGEYGYTF.

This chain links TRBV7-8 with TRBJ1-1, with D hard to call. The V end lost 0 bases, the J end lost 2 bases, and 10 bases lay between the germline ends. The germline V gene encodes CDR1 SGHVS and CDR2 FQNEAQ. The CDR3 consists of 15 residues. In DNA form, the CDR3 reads TGTGCCAGCAGCTTAGCTCCCCGTTTCAACACTGAAGCTTTCTTT. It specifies CASSLAPRFNTEAFF.

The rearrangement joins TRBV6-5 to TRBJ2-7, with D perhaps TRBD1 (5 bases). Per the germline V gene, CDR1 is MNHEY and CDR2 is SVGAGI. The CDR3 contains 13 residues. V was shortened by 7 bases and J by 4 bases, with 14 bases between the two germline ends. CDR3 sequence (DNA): TGTGCCAGCACTGGCAGGGCGAGTTACGAGCAGTACTTC. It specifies CASTGRASYEQYF.

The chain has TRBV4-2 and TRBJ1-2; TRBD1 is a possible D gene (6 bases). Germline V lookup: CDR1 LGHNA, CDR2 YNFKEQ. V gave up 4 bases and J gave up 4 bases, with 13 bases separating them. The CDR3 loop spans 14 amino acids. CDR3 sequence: CASSPPGEGYGYTF. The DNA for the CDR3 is TGTGCCAGCAGCCCCCCAGGGGAGGGCTATGGCTACACCTTC.

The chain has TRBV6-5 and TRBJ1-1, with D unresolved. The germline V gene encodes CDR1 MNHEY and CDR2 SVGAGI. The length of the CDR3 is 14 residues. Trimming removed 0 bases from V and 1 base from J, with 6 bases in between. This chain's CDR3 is CASSYSEGNTEAFF. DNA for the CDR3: TGTGCCAGCAGTTACTCGGAGGGGAACACTGAAGCTTTCTTT.

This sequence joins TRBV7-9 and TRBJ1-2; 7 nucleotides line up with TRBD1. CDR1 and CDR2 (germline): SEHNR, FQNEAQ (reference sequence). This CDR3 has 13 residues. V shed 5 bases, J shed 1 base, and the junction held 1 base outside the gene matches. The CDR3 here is CASSRDSNYGYTF. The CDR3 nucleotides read TGTGCCAGCAGCCGGGACAGTAACTATGGCTACACCTTC.

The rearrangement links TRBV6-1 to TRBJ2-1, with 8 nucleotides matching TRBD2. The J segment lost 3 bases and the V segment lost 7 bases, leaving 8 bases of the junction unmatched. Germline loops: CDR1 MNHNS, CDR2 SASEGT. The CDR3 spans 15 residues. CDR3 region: CASKVGRGDYNEQFF. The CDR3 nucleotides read TGTGCCAGCAAGGTCGGGCGGGGGGACTACAATGAGCAGTTCTTC.

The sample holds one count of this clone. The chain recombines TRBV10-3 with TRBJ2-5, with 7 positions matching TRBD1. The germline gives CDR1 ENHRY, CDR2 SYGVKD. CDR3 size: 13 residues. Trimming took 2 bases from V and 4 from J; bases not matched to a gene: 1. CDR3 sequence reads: CAISEPGGETQYF. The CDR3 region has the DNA TGTGCCATCAGTGAGCCAGGGGGAGAGACCCAGTACTTC.

The CDR3 loop is CASSYDQGASYNEQFF. The CDR3, as DNA: TGTGCCAGCAGTTACGACCAGGGGGCTTCCTACAATGAGCAGTTCTTC. The chain uses TRBV6-5 and TRBJ2-1; 8 bases map to TRBD1. This CDR3 is built from 16 residues. Germline V gene data show CDR1 as MNHEY and CDR2 as SVGAGI. V trimming: 2 bases; J trimming: 1 base; junction bases outside the gene matches: 4.

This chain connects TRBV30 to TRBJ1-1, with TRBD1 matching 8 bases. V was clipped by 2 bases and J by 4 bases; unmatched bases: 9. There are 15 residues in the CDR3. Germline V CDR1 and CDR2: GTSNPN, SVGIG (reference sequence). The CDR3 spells CAWSSPDRVGTEAFF. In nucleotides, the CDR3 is TGTGCCTGGAGTTCCCCGGACAGGGTCGGCACTGAAGCTTTCTTT.

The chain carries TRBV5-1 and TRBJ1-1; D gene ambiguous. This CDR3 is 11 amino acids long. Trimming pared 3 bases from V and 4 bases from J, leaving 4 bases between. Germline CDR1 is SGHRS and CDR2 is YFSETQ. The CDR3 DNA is TGCGCCAGCAGCTCCCTCACTGAAGCTTTCTTT. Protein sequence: CASSSLTEAFF.

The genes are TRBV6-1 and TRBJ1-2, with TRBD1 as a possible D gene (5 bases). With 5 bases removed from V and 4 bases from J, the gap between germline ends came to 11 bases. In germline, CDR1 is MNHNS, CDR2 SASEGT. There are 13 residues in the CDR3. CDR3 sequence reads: CASSLDRIYGYTF. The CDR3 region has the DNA TGTGCCAGCAGTCTCGACAGAATCTATGGCTACACCTTC.

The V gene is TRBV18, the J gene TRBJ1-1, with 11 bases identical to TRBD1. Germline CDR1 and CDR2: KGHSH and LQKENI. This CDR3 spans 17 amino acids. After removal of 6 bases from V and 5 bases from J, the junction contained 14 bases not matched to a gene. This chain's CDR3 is CASSTSLLGQGGTEAFF. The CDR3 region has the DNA TGTGCCAGCTCCACCTCCTTACTGGGACAGGGGGGGACTGAAGCTTTCTTT.

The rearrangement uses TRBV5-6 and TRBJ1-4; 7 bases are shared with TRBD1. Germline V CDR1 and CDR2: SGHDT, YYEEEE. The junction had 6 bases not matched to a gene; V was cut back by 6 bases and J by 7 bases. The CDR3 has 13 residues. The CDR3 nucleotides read TGTGCCAGCACCCCAGGGGGTGGTGAAAAACTGTTTTTT. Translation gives CASTPGGGEKLFF.

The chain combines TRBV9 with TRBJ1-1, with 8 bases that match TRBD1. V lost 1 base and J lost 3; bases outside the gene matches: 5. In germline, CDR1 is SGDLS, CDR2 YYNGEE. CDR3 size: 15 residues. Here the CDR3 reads CASSVNRGSDTEAFF. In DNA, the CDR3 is TGTGCCAGCAGCGTAAACAGGGGGTCGGACACTGAAGCTTTCTTT.

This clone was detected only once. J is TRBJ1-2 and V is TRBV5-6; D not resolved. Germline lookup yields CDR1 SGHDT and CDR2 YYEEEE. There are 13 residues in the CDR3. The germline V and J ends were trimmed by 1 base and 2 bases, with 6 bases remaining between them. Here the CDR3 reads CASSLSGNYGYTF. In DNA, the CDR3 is TGTGCCAGCAGCTTGTCCGGGAACTATGGCTACACCTTC.